The following is a T cell receptor beta chain sequence with its context. This sample was included in a study of cytomegalovirus exposure and HLA in healthy donors. Germline V lookup: CDR1 SEHNR, CDR2 FQNEAQ (reference sequence). Between the trimmed V and J ends, which lost 7 bases and 1 base, there was a span of 8 bases. CDR3 length: 12 residues. PCR employed 60 Vbeta and 13 Jbeta primers. The data were produced by immunoSEQ multiplex PCR, yet TCRdb's version contains in-frame clones alone and is incomplete. Of approximately 110,000 clones detected, approximately 80% appear once; the ten largest clones hold less than 0.25%.

Sequenced: PBMCs. The TCR comes from a man aged 45-65 years in good health and CMV-seronegative. V usage is TRBV7-9 and J usage is TRBJ2-7; D possibly corresponds to TRBD1 (5 bases). This CDR3 is CASTDSSYEQYF. The CDR3 coding sequence is TGTGCCAGCACCGACAGTTCCTACGAGCAGTACTTC.